Listed below are T cell receptor beta chains from one sample, sequenced in a study of T cells after yellow fever vaccination. In TCRdb, the 5' RACE reads were re-called with MiXCR into one record per CDR3 protein. The repertoire holds 400,000 or so distinct CDR3 sequences, with about 9.9% as singletons. Sequenced here: PBMCs, sampled on the day of the first yellow fever vaccination. Receptors originate from a young man who received the YFV17D yellow fever vaccine. Both conserved end residues are part of each CDR3. A D gene is named only where the DNA matches it firmly. Clone size appears in some rows only: once, few, many, or a class for an expanded clone.

d_call	j_call	clone_size	v_call	cdr3_aa	cdr3_nt
-	TRBJ2-5	-	TRBV20-1	CSARRPGLQETQYF	TGCAGTGCTAGGCGTCCGGGGCTCCAGGAGACCCAGTACTTC
TRBD1	TRBJ2-1	once	TRBV29-1	CSVGDRAGNEQFF	TGCAGCGTTGGGGACAGGGCAGGCAATGAGCAGTTCTTC
TRBD2	TRBJ2-1	few	TRBV7-2	CASSPLAADYNEQFF	TGTGCCAGCAGCCCACTAGCGGCGGATTACAATGAGCAGTTCTTC
-	TRBJ2-1	-	TRBV5-1	CASRTTGYNEQFF	TGCGCCAGCAGGACGACAGGCTACAATGAGCAGTTCTTC
TRBD2	TRBJ2-5	-	TRBV29-1	CSVEESAWTSGQETQYF	TGCAGCGTTGAAGAGTCGGCTTGGACTAGCGGACAAGAGACCCAGTACTTC
TRBD2	TRBJ2-5	-	TRBV18	CASSPRLADQETQYF	TGTGCCAGCTCTCCTAGACTAGCGGACCAAGAGACCCAGTACTTC
-	TRBJ1-6	few	TRBV7-2	CASSPTLQGTYNSPLHF	TGTGCCAGCAGCCCGACTCTACAGGGCACCTATAATTCACCCCTCCACTTT
-	TRBJ2-7	few	TRBV7-2	CASSLGGLRSYEQYF	TGTGCCAGCAGCTTAGGAGGGCTTAGATCCTACGAGCAGTACTTC
-	TRBJ1-4	few	TRBV27	CASRWGEKLFF	TGTGCCAGCAGATGGGGGGAAAAACTGTTTTTT
-	TRBJ1-2	many	TRBV7-2	CASSLRDLNYGYTF	TGTGCCAGCAGCCTACGGGACCTTAACTATGGCTACACCTTC
TRBD1	TRBJ2-2	few	TRBV20-1	CSARQGAWAGELFF	TGCAGTGCTCGCCAGGGGGCGTGGGCCGGGGAGCTGTTTTTT
-	TRBJ1-2	few	TRBV5-4	CASSFLFGGLGYTF	TGTGCCAGCAGCTTTCTCTTTGGGGGGCTCGGCTACACCTTC
-	TRBJ2-2	many	TRBV20-1	CSALVPNTGELFF	TGCAGTGCCCTAGTTCCTAACACCGGGGAGCTGTTTTTT
-	TRBJ1-6	-	TRBV6-5	CASSYSGYDSPLHF	TGTGCCAGCAGTTACTCGGGGTACGATTCACCCCTCCACTTT
TRBD1	TRBJ1-3	few	TRBV11-2	CASSLGGQGPRNTIYF	TGTGCCAGCAGCTTAGGCGGACAGGGCCCCCGAAACACCATATATTTT
-	TRBJ1-6	few	TRBV5-1	CASSPTGSPDSPLHF	TGCGCCAGCAGCCCAACAGGGTCGCCGGATTCACCCCTCCACTTT
TRBD2	TRBJ2-1	many	TRBV5-1	CASSTSGGTGIDEQFF	TGCGCCAGCAGCACTAGCGGGGGGACCGGGATCGATGAGCAGTTCTTC
TRBD2	TRBJ2-4	-	TRBV19	CASSIGAGGQSIQYF	TGTGCCAGTAGTATAGGAGCGGGGGGGCAGTCCATTCAGTACTTC
TRBD1	TRBJ1-1	-	TRBV18	CASSLRQGPSTEAFF	TGTGCCAGCTCACTGAGACAGGGTCCTTCCACTGAAGCTTTCTTT
-	TRBJ2-5	-	TRBV7-2	CASLASPGETQYF	TGTGCCAGCTTGGCCTCGCCGGGGGAGACCCAGTACTTC
TRBD1	TRBJ2-5	-	TRBV6-5	CASSYSQGARETQYF	TGTGCCAGCAGTTACTCACAGGGGGCAAGGGAGACCCAGTACTTC
TRBD2	TRBJ2-3	once	TRBV5-1	CASSPAGLGTTDTQYF	TGCGCCAGCAGCCCAGCGGGGCTTGGAACCACAGATACGCAGTATTTT
TRBD1	TRBJ2-5	few	TRBV4-1	CASSRISTGGRQTQYF	TGCGCCAGCAGCCGAATTTCGACAGGGGGCCGACAGACCCAGTACTTC
-	TRBJ2-5	few	TRBV3-1	CASSREGGETQYF	TGTGCCAGCAGCCGGGAGGGGGGAGAGACCCAGTACTTC
-	TRBJ1-6	few	TRBV2	CASSADSGPLRHSPLHF	TGTGCCAGCAGTGCGGACTCCGGCCCCTTAAGGCATTCACCCCTCCACTTT
TRBD1	TRBJ2-2	few	TRBV6-2/TRBV6-3	CASAQGAYTGELFF	TGTGCCAGCGCACAGGGGGCTTACACCGGGGAGCTGTTTTTT
-	TRBJ2-3	-	TRBV20-1	CSAIPGTADTQYF	TGCAGTGCAATTCCCGGGACCGCAGATACGCAGTATTTT
TRBD2	TRBJ2-5	few	TRBV7-2	CASSLALGGVETQYF	TGTGCCAGCAGCTTAGCGCTTGGGGGGGTGGAGACCCAGTACTTC
-	TRBJ2-7	-	TRBV7-2	CASSLSSGSRGIYEQYF	TGTGCCAGCAGCTTATCATCGGGGTCTCGTGGGATCTACGAGCAGTACTTC
-	TRBJ2-5	few	TRBV30	CAWRGYQETQYF	TGTGCCTGGAGGGGGTACCAAGAGACCCAGTACTTC
TRBD2	TRBJ2-1	-	TRBV5-1	CASSSSGGHNNEQFF	TGCGCCAGCAGCTCCAGCGGGGGCCATAACAATGAGCAGTTCTTC
-	TRBJ1-1	few	TRBV6-2/TRBV6-3	CASKIGGVNTEAFF	TGTGCCAGCAAGATCGGGGGAGTGAACACTGAAGCTTTCTTT
TRBD1	TRBJ2-5	many	TRBV4-1	CASSQAGTGWETQYF	TGCGCCAGCAGCCAAGCCGGGACAGGGTGGGAGACCCAGTACTTC